The 26 T cell receptor beta chains below were found in one sample sequenced in a study of blood T cell repertoires in COVID-19. Only in-frame clones appear in the TCRdb table, and some are missing; sequencing was by immunoSEQ multiplex PCR. The repertoire holds approximately 21,000 clones, with roughly 85% as singletons. The sample consisted of peripheral blood. Receptors were obtained from a human donor in a cohort sampled during active COVID-19.

This chain uses TRBV5-1 with TRBJ2-3; D is perhaps TRBD2 (6 bases). V was pared by 4 bases and J by 0 bases, with 12 bases between. The germline gives CDR1 SGHRS, CDR2 YFSETQ. The CDR3 consists of 15 residues. The CDR3 reads CASSPGAASTDTQYF. The CDR3 bases are TGCGCCAGCAGCCCGGGAGCGGCTAGCACAGATACGCAGTATTTT.

This clone was observed a single time. The chain links TRBV11-2 to TRBJ1-5, with 7 bases fitting TRBD1. From germline, CDR1 is SGHAT and CDR2 FQNNGV. J lost 11 bases, V lost 5 bases, and 12 bases had no gene match. CDR3 length equals 14 residues. The CDR3 reads CASSAQTGNPAQHF. CDR3 coding DNA: TGTGCCAGCAGCGCACAGACAGGGAATCCAGCCCAGCATTTT. Filled out from reference TRBV11-2 and TRBJ1-5, the complete variable domain reads EAGVAQSPRYKIIEKRQSVAFWCNPISGHATLYWYQQILGQGPKLLIQFQNNGVVDDSQLPKDRFSAERLKGVDSTLKIQPAKLEDSAVYLCASSAQTGNPAQHFGDGTRLSIL.

V usage is TRBV9 and J usage is TRBJ2-3; TRBD2 matches at 8 bases. The CDR3 totals 19 residues. The germline CDR1 and CDR2 sequences are SGDLS and YYNGEE. V lost 2 bases, J lost 2 bases, and 16 bases stayed unmatched. Here the CDR3 reads CASSVRSGSASGYTDTQYF. CDR3 nucleotides: TGTGCCAGCAGCGTGAGAAGCGGGTCGGCTAGCGGGTACACAGATACGCAGTATTTT.

The chain employs TRBV10-1 and TRBJ1-2, with 10 bases matching TRBD1. There are 13 residues in the CDR3. The V gene's germline CDR1 is WNHNN and CDR2 SYGVQD (reference sequence). The J segment lost 8 bases and the V segment lost 5 bases, leaving 5 bases of the junction unmatched. CDR3 nucleotide sequence: TGCGCCAGCAGTACTGACAGGGGGCACGGCTACACCTTC. Translation gives CASSTDRGHGYTF.

This chain links TRBV9 with TRBJ2-3; TRBD2 matches at 7 bases. Germline V gene sequence: CDR1 SGDLS, CDR2 YYNGEE. This CDR3 region has 19 residues. Trimming at V came to 0 bases and at J to 0 bases, leaving 13 bases not matched to a gene. CDR3 in DNA: TGTGCCAGCAGCGTAGAAGGGAGGGAGGGGATAACTAGCACAGATACGCAGTATTTT. Its translation is CASSVEGREGITSTDTQYF.

The gene calls are TRBV7-3 and TRBJ2-2; a weak D match, TRBD1 (6 bases). CDR1 and CDR2 (germline): SGHTA, FQGTGA. V was shortened by 2 bases and J by 6 bases, with 19 bases between the two germline ends. This CDR3 is 17 amino acids long. As DNA, the CDR3 is TGTGCCAGCAGCTTAGGACAGCCCGGTCTGAAGGCCGGGGAGCTGTTTTTT. This translates into CASSLGQPGLKAGELFF.

The chain recombines TRBV4-3 with TRBJ1-3, with D possibly TRBD1 on 6 matching bases. Germline V CDR1 and CDR2: LGHNA, YSLEER. The CDR3 runs to 17 residues. Trimming removed 1 base at V and 0 bases at J, with 13 bases between. For the CDR3, the DNA is TGCGCCAGCAGCCAAGTTGGCAGGGGAAACTCTGGAAACACCATATATTTT. Translating it yields CASSQVGRGNSGNTIYF.

The chain carries TRBV2 and TRBJ2-5; 8 bases match TRBD2. The CDR3 length is 13 residues. J was trimmed by 5 bases and V by 7 bases; bases with no gene match: 6. Germline V CDR1 and CDR2: SNHLY, FYNNEI. CDR3 coding DNA: TGTGCCAGCACCCTGGGACTAGGGGAGACCCAGTACTTC. Encoded protein: CASTLGLGETQYF. Full variable domain (outside the CDR3, taken from reference TRBV2 and TRBJ2-5): EPEVTQTPSHQVTQMGQEVILRCVPISNHLYFYWYRQILGQKVEFLVSFYNNEISEKSEIFDDQFSVERPDGSNFTLKIRSTKLEDSAMYFCASTLGLGETQYFGPGTRLLVL.

The CDR3 region has the DNA TGTGCCAGCAGCGACCGAGGGTGGGGTAATGAAAAACTGTTTTTT. Its translation: CASSDRGWGNEKLFF. The V gene is TRBV7-9, the J gene TRBJ1-4, with D unclear. V was cut by 5 bases and J by 4 bases, with 14 bases left in between. CDR3 length equals 15 residues. The V gene's germline CDR1 is SEHNR and CDR2 FQNEAQ (reference sequence). The variable domain in full, completed from reference TRBV7-9 and TRBJ1-4, reads DTGVSQNPRHKITKRGQNVTFRCDPISEHNRLYWYRQTLGQGPEFLTYFQNEAQLEKSRLLSDRFSAERPKGSFSTLEIQRTEQGDSAMYLCASSDRGWGNEKLFFGSGTQLSVL.

This clone was seen only once. The V call is TRBV7-9, the J call TRBJ1-4; D might be TRBD1 (6 bases). The CDR3 is 12 amino acids. Trimming cost V 5 bases and J 8 bases, with 9 bases left between them. The germline V gene encodes CDR1 SEHNR and CDR2 FQNEAQ (reference sequence). The CDR3 loop is CASSRTAEKLFF. The CDR3 DNA sequence: TGTGCCAGCAGCCGGACAGCGGAAAAACTGTTTTTT.

J is TRBJ1-1 and V is TRBV6-5, with 7 bases aligning to TRBD1. The junction had 7 bases not matched to a gene; V was cut back by 2 bases and J by 7 bases. CDR1 is MNHEY, CDR2 SVGAGI, per germline. This CDR3 is built from 14 residues. The CDR3 coding sequence is TGTGCCAGCAGTTACGACAGGGATGGGGTTGAAGCTTTCTTT. Amino acids: CASSYDRDGVEAFF.

The chain links TRBV12-5 to TRBJ1-4, with 9 nucleotides matching TRBD1. The germline gives CDR1 LGHNT, CDR2 FRNRAP. This CDR3 is built from 14 residues. Trimming took 6 bases from V and 8 from J; bases not matched to a gene: 7. Here the CDR3 reads CASGIGQGREKLFF. The CDR3 DNA is TGTGCTAGTGGCATTGGACAGGGGCGAGAAAAACTGTTTTTT.

The chain uses TRBV19 and TRBJ1-3, with D possibly TRBD1 on 5 matching bases. This CDR3 is built from 15 residues. CDR1 is LNHDA and CDR2 is SQIVND in the germline V gene (reference sequence). V was pared by 3 bases and J by 3 bases, with 12 bases between. In DNA form, the CDR3 reads TGTGCCAGTAGTATGATGTCGGGACTTGGAAACACCATATATTTT. Translating it yields CASSMMSGLGNTIYF.

The gene calls are TRBV2 and TRBJ1-4; possibly TRBD1 for D (5 bases). The CDR3 contains 15 residues. With 6 bases removed from V and 4 bases from J, the gap between germline ends came to 15 bases. Germline lookup yields CDR1 SNHLY and CDR2 FYNNEI. Written as DNA, the CDR3 is TGTGCCAGCAGCTTGGGGGGTTACGGTAATGAAAAACTGTTTTTT. This sequence encodes CASSLGGYGNEKLFF. Based on the CDR3 plus reference TRBV2 and TRBJ1-4, the full variable domain is EPEVTQTPSHQVTQMGQEVILRCVPISNHLYFYWYRQILGQKVEFLVSFYNNEISEKSEIFDDQFSVERPDGSNFTLKIRSTKLEDSAMYFCASSLGGYGNEKLFFGSGTQLSVL.

The rearrangement uses TRBV7-8 and TRBJ2-3; 9 bases line up with TRBD2. V lost 2 bases, J lost 2 bases, and 11 bases stayed unmatched. The CDR3 spans 18 residues. Germline-derived CDR1 and CDR2 are SGHVS and FQNEAQ. The CDR3 here is CASSLRFGGGADTDTQYF. The CDR3 nucleotides read TGTGCCAGCAGCTTAAGGTTTGGCGGGGGGGCCGACACAGATACGCAGTATTTT. Using reference TRBV7-8 and TRBJ2-3 for the parts outside the CDR3, the full variable domain is GAGVSQSPRYKVAKRGQDVALRCDPISGHVSLFWYQQALGQGPEFLTYFQNEAQLDKSGLPSDRFFAERPEGSVSTLKIQRTQQEDSAVYLCASSLRFGGGADTDTQYFGPGTRLTVL.

The chain combines TRBV28 with TRBJ2-7; TRBD1 agrees at 12 bases. CDR3 length equals 16 residues. Per germline, CDR1 MDHEN and CDR2 SYDVKM. J gave up 4 bases and V 5 bases, and 9 bases lay outside the gene matches. Here the CDR3 reads CASSPTGQGASYEQYF. The CDR3, as DNA: TGTGCCAGCAGTCCCACGGGACAGGGGGCGAGTTACGAGCAGTACTTC.

The chain has TRBV6-2 or TRBV6-3 and TRBJ2-5; 9 bases align to TRBD2. Germline V lookup: CDR1 MNHEY, CDR2 SVGEGT. Losses at the gene ends were 4 bases for V and 5 bases for J; bases not matched to a gene: 11. This CDR3 has 16 amino acids. CDR3 residues: CASSSYSGGRGETQYF. CDR3 coding DNA: TGTGCCAGCAGTTCCTATAGCGGGGGACGAGGGGAGACCCAGTACTTC.

The gene calls are TRBV2 and TRBJ1-1; D ambiguous. This CDR3 region has 12 residues. V gave up 7 bases and J gave up 7 bases, with 13 bases separating them. Germline V gene lookup returns CDR1 SNHLY and CDR2 FYNNEI. In DNA, the CDR3 is TGTGCCAGCATCTTCCCCCCGGGTGAAGCTTTCTTT. Translation gives CASIFPPGEAFF.

The V and J genes are TRBV9 and TRBJ2-3; 8 bases align to TRBD2. The CDR3 runs 16 residues. The trim removed 0 bases at V and 1 base at J, leaving 4 bases unmatched. Germline V gene data show CDR1 as SGDLS and CDR2 as YYNGEE. Here the CDR3 reads CASSVEDSGGTDTQYF. The CDR3 DNA is TGTGCCAGCAGCGTAGAGGATAGCGGGGGCACAGATACGCAGTATTTT. Full variable domain (rest looked up from reference TRBV9 and TRBJ2-3): DSGVTQTPKHLITATGQRVTLRCSPRSGDLSVYWYQQSLDQGLQFLIQYYNGEERAKGNILERFSAQQFPDLHSELNLSSLELGDSALYFCASSVEDSGGTDTQYFGPGTRLTVL.

J is TRBJ2-6 and V is TRBV11-2, with a weak D call TRBD1 (5 bases). CDR3 size: 15 residues. The germline V and J ends were trimmed by 7 bases and 1 base, with 11 bases remaining between them. Germline V gene sequence: CDR1 SGHAT, CDR2 FQNNGV. In DNA form, the CDR3 reads TGTGCCAGCACTGGGGCAGGGTCTGGGGCCAACGTCCTGACTTTC. It specifies CASTGAGSGANVLTF.

This clone was found once. J is TRBJ1-2 and V is TRBV6-5, with D tentatively TRBD1 (5 bases). Trimming pared 8 bases from V and 5 bases from J, leaving 15 bases between. Germline assignment: CDR1 MNHEY and CDR2 SVGAGI. The CDR3 covers 13 residues. The CDR3 reads CASLLTGGYGYTF. DNA for the CDR3: TGTGCCAGCCTCTTGACGGGGGGATATGGCTACACCTTC.

The count of this clone is one. The CDR3 is CATSSLNEQYF. In DNA, the CDR3 is TGTGCCACCAGCAGCCTTAACGAGCAGTACTTC. The V gene is TRBV15, the J gene TRBJ2-7, with D uncertain. The V end was cut by 3 bases, the J end by 5 bases, with 5 bases between. Germline CDR1 reads LNHNV; CDR2 reads YYDKDF (reference sequence). This CDR3 spans 11 amino acids.

The V gene is TRBV7-9, the J gene TRBJ1-1, with D possibly being TRBD1 (6 bases). V was trimmed by 5 bases and J by 4 bases, leaving 11 bases between them. There are 13 residues in the CDR3. Germline assignment: CDR1 SEHNR and CDR2 FQNEAQ (reference sequence). CDR3 sequence (DNA): TGTGCCAGCAGCCTAGGAGGGGGCACTGAAGCTTTCTTT. Its protein is CASSLGGGTEAFF.

The chain is built from TRBV7-9 and TRBJ1-1; the D gene is possibly TRBD1 (6 bases). The CDR3 runs 16 residues. V gave up 0 bases and J gave up 5 bases, with 16 bases separating them. Looked up from germline, CDR1 is SEHNR and CDR2 is FQNEAQ (reference sequence). CDR3 nucleotides: TGTGCCAGCAGCTTAGCGGGCACAGGGATCCGAACTGAAGCTTTCTTT. Translated: CASSLAGTGIRTEAFF.

The chain recombines TRBV6-6 with TRBJ1-3; 9 bases agree with TRBD1. The CDR3 contains 13 residues. Germline V gene sequence: CDR1 MNHNY, CDR2 SVGAGI (reference sequence). J gave up 10 bases and V 6 bases, and 7 bases lay outside the gene matches. The CDR3 nucleotides are TGTGCCAGCAGAGGACAGGGGAAACAGACCATATATTTT. This sequence encodes CASRGQGKQTIYF.

J is TRBJ1-2 and V is TRBV3-1 (or the pseudogene TRBV3-2); perhaps TRBD1 as D (5 bases). The germline V gene has CDR1 LGHDT and CDR2 YNNKEL (reference sequence). The ends were cut back, 3 bases at V and 7 bases at J, with 12 bases in the middle. This CDR3 is built from 13 residues. CDR3 sequence: CASSQAGSSGYTF. CDR3 nucleotide sequence: TGTGCCAGCAGCCAGGCAGGGTCTTCTGGCTACACCTTC.